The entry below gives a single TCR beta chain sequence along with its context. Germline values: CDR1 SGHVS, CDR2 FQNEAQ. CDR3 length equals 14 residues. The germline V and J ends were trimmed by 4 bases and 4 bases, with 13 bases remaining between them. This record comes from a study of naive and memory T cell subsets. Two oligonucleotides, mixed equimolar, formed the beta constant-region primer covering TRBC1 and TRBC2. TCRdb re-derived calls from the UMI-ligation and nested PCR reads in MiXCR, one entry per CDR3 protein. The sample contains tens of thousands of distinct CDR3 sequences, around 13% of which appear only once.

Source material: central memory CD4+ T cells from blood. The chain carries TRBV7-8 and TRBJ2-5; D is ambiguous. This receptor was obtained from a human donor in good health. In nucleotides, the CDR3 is TGTGCCAGCAGCTCCAGCCCGAGGACAGAGACCCAGTACTTC. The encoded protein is CASSSSPRTETQYF.